This paragraph reports one TCR beta chain. This specimen comes from a study of blood T cells in healthy people across ages. The CDR3 runs to 13 residues. Per the germline V gene, CDR1 is SGHTA and CDR2 is FQGTGA. The V gene lost 5 bases and the J gene lost 7 bases, with 11 bases spanning the gap. A sample-barcoded 5' primer and a J-beta primer mix were used in a second PCR of about 6 to 11 cycles. TCRdb re-called the 5' RACE reads through MiXCR, storing one row per CDR3 protein. The sample has under 800,000 distinct CDR3 sequences; around 46% are singletons. This TCR derives from a woman aged 60-75 years in good health. The chain has TRBV7-3 and TRBJ2-2; D not resolved. The specimen was blood. CDR3 in DNA: TGTGCCAGCAGCCCTAATGCTGGCGGGGAGCTGTTTTTT. Protein sequence: CASSPNAGGELFF.